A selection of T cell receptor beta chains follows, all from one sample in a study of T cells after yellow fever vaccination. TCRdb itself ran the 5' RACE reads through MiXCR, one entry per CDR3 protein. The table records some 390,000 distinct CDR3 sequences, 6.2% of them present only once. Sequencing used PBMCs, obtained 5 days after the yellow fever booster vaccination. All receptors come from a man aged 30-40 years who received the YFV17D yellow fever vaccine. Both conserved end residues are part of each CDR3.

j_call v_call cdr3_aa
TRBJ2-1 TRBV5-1 CASRQTVNNEQFF
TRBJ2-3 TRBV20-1 CSAGGQGATTDTQYF
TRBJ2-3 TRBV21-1 CASTLRGLITDTQYF
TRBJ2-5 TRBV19 CASSIALVRAVETQYF
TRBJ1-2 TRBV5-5 CASSLLPGLNYGYTF
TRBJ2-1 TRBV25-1 CASGDSGTRNEQFF
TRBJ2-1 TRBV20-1 CSADRPSGALYNEQFF
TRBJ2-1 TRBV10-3 CAIIDQSGGGNEQFF
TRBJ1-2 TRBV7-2 CASRPILRGDGYTF
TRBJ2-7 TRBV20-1 CSARRRGDYEQYF
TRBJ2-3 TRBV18 CASSPSPTSGITDTQYF
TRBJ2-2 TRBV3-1 CASSQVPGELFF
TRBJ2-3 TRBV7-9 CASSLGRFSTDTQYF
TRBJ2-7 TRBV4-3 CASSHRTGNYEQYF
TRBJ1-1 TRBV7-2 CASSYGRVNTEAFF
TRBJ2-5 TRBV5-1 CASGLGGSETQYF
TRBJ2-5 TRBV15 CATSRDRGETQYF
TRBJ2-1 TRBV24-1 CATSDSATGWMGNEQFF
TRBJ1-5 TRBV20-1 CSARTGVNQPQHF
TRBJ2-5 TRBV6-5 CASADRVQETQYF
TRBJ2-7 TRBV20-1 CSARDGGTSDEQYF
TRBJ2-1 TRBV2 CTSSHNGKLSSSYNEQFF
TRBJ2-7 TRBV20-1 CSARGGDYEQYF
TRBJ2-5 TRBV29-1 CSVGGEETQYF
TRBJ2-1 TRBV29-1 CSVARGTRDEQFF
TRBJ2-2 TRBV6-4 CASSDSAGNTGELFF
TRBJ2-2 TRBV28 CASSLLRQGDGELFF
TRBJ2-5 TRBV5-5 CASSLSSGTQETQYF
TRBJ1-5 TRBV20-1 CSASPAGHLYQPQHF
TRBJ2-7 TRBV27 CASSLVGGLTYEQYF